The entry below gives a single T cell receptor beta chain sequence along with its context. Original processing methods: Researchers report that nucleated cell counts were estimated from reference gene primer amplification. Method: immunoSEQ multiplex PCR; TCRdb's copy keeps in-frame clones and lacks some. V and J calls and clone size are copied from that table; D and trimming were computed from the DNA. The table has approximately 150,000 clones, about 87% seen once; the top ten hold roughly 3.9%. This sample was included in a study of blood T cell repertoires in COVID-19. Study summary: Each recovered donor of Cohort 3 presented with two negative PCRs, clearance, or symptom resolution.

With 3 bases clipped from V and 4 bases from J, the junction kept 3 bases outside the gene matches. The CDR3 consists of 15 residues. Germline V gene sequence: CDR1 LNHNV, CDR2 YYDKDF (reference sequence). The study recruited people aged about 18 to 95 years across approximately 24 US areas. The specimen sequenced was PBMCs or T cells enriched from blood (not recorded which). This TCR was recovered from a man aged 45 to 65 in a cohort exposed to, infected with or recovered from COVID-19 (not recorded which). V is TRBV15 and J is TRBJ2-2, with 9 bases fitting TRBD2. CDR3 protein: CATSRGGLATGELFF. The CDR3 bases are TGTGCCACCAGCAGGGGGGGACTAGCCACCGGGGAGCTGTTTTTT.